Following are 20 T cell receptor beta chains from one sample sequenced in a study of response to subunit inactivated influenza vaccine. Each CDR3 protein gets one entry after TCRdb re-called the RT-PCR reads with MiXCR. The data contain over 800,000 distinct CDR3 sequences, around 20% of them seen just once; the ten biggest clones take up 10%. The specimen was PBMCs from blood, collected 4 to 6 days after vaccination. The receptors originated from a man aged 45-60 years who received an inactivated influenza vaccine.

The genes are TRBV2 and TRBJ1-1; no clear D. The CDR3 spans 16 residues. Trimming left V 4 bases short and J 1 base short, with 16 bases between. Germline lookup yields CDR1 SNHLY and CDR2 FYNNEI. CDR3 amino acids: CASSVEAMVSNTEAFF. Written as DNA, the CDR3 is TGTGCCAGCAGTGTGGAAGCGATGGTCTCGAACACTGAAGCTTTCTTT.

V is TRBV2 and J is TRBJ2-2, with 14 bases that match TRBD2. The trim removed 6 bases at V and 8 bases at J, leaving 8 bases unmatched. The CDR3 sequence is 16 residues long. The V gene's germline CDR1 is SNHLY and CDR2 FYNNEI. For the CDR3, the DNA is TGTGCCAGCAGAGATCCGGGACTAGCGGGAGTTGGGGAGCTGTTTTTT. Translation gives CASRDPGLAGVGELFF.

In its sample, this clonotype was seen many times. The junction and the germline gene differ at one end; a read error may be behind it. The DNA for the CDR3 is TGTGCCAGCAGCTTAGTACTAGCGAACACCGGGGAGCTGTTTTTT. Translated: CASSLVLANTGELFF. The V gene is TRBV5-1, the J gene TRBJ2-2; tentative D call: TRBD2 (5 bases). The CDR3 sequence is 15 residues long. Germline V lookup: CDR1 SGHRS, CDR2 YFSETQ. Full variable domain (rest looked up from reference TRBV5-1 and TRBJ2-2): KAGVTQTPRYLIKTRGQQVTLSCSPISGHRSVSWYQQTPGQGLQFLFEYFSETQRNKGNFPGRFSGRQFSNSRSEMNVSTLELGDSALYLCASSLVLANTGELFFGEGSRLTVL.

The chain couples TRBV20-1 to TRBJ2-2; 9 positions match TRBD1. Trimming cost V 3 bases and J 6 bases; bases outside gene matches: 8. The germline V gene has CDR1 DFQATT and CDR2 SNEGSKA (reference sequence). This CDR3 comprises 15 residues. The CDR3 is CSASPGTGKAGELFF. In nucleotides, the CDR3 is TGCAGTGCTAGCCCCGGGACAGGGAAAGCCGGGGAGCTGTTTTTT.

This clonotype was counted a few times. V is TRBV10-3 and J is TRBJ2-3; TRBD1 agrees at 9 bases. This CDR3 is 15 amino acids long. Germline V gives CDR1 ENHRY, CDR2 SYGVKD. V was pared by 6 bases and J by 2 bases, with 6 bases of the junction left unmatched. Here the CDR3 reads CAISKDRGSTDTQYF. DNA of the CDR3: TGTGCCATCAGCAAGGACAGGGGTTCCACAGATACGCAGTATTTT.

This clonotype has just a few counts. The chain couples TRBV12-2 to TRBJ2-3; the table names TRBD2, a call not compared with the DNA. TRBV12-2 is recorded as a pseudogene. The CDR3 contains 12 residues. Here the CDR3 reads CARMGPRDTQYF. As DNA, the CDR3 is TGTGCAAGGATGGGGCCTCGGGATACGCAGTATTTT.

The chain links TRBV6-5 to TRBJ2-1; 7 nucleotides match TRBD2. This CDR3 has 16 residues. Trimming at V came to 3 bases and at J to 8 bases, leaving 13 bases not matched to a gene. The germline gives CDR1 MNHEY, CDR2 SVGAGI. In DNA form, the CDR3 reads TGTGCCAGCAGTTATAAGGTCGGGGGGTATAACGATGAGCAGTTCTTC. Its protein is CASSYKVGGYNDEQFF.

The count of this clonotype is one. This clone may be a read error of a much larger clone one base away. The genes are TRBV5-4 and TRBJ2-7; possibly TRBD1 or TRBD2 for D (5 bases each). CDR1 SGHNT and CDR2 YYREEE come from the germline V gene (reference sequence). This CDR3 is 14 amino acids long. V lost 1 base and J 3 bases, leaving 11 bases between the germline ends. The chain's CDR3 is CASSLYGTNYEQYF. CDR3 sequence (DNA): TGTGCCAGCAGCTTGTACGGGACCAACTACGAGCAGTACTTC.

This clonotype was observed a few times. The chain couples TRBV4-3 to TRBJ2-3, with D unclear. Germline lookup yields CDR1 LGHNA and CDR2 YSLEER. V was clipped by 4 bases and J by 4 bases, with 9 bases between them. The CDR3 runs to 13 residues. CDR3 bases: TGCGCCAGCAGCCGAGATGTATCAGATACGCAGTATTTT. This encodes CASSRDVSDTQYF.

This clonotype was seen more than once but under ten times. The V gene is TRBV29-1, the J gene TRBJ1-2; D is unclear. The V gene's germline CDR1 is SQVTM and CDR2 ANQGSEA. The V end lost 5 bases, the J end lost 3 bases, and 10 bases lay between the germline ends. CDR3 length equals 12 residues. The CDR3, as DNA: TGCAGCGTTTCCCGGACGGACTATGGCTACACCTTC. It codes for CSVSRTDYGYTF. The full variable domain, with the rest looked up from reference TRBV29-1 and TRBJ1-2, is SAVISQKPSRDICQRGTSLTIQCQVDSQVTMMFWYRQQPGQSLTLIATANQGSEATYESGFVIDKFPISRPNLTFSTLTVSNMSPEDSSIYLCSVSRTDYGYTFGSGTRLTVV.

This sequence joins TRBV24-1 and TRBJ2-2; the D gene is possibly TRBD2 (6 bases). This CDR3 has 19 residues. Trimming cost V 3 bases and J 0 bases, with 19 bases left between them. Germline V lookup: CDR1 KGHDR, CDR2 SFDVKD. CDR3 DNA sequence: TGTGCCACCAGTGATACGGTACCCAAGGGAGGCCCGAACACCGGGGAGCTGTTTTTT. Its translation: CATSDTVPKGGPNTGELFF.

This clonotype was counted between two and nine times. The rearrangement links TRBV9 to TRBJ2-1, with unresolved D. Trimming cost V 2 bases and J 6 bases, with 9 bases left between them. The germline V gene has CDR1 SGDLS and CDR2 YYNGEE. This CDR3 is 13 amino acids long. Written as DNA, the CDR3 is TGTGCCAGCAGCGTGGGTTTTTCCAATGAGCAGTTCTTC. Its translation: CASSVGFSNEQFF. Based on the CDR3 plus reference TRBV9 and TRBJ2-1, the full variable domain is DSGVTQTPKHLITATGQRVTLRCSPRSGDLSVYWYQQSLDQGLQFLIQYYNGEERAKGNILERFSAQQFPDLHSELNLSSLELGDSALYFCASSVGFSNEQFFGPGTRLTVL.

This chain's CDR3 is CSARLPGRSADTQYF. CDR3 nucleotides: TGCAGTGCTAGATTACCCGGAAGGAGTGCAGATACGCAGTATTTT. The chain joins TRBV20-1 to TRBJ2-3; D is unresolved. The ends were cut back, 2 bases at V and 4 bases at J, with 16 bases in the middle. Germline lookup yields CDR1 DFQATT and CDR2 SNEGSKA (reference sequence). There are 15 residues in the CDR3.

This chain connects TRBV28 to TRBJ2-3; 10 bases are a match to TRBD2. Germline lookup yields CDR1 MDHEN and CDR2 SYDVKM. V gave up 3 bases and J gave up 2 bases; unmatched junction bases: 8. The CDR3 covers 17 residues. The CDR3 coding sequence is TGTGCCAGCAGTTTCCAGGCTAGCGGGAGACCCACAGATACGCAGTATTTT. It is translated as CASSFQASGRPTDTQYF.

V and J are TRBV12-3 or TRBV12-4 and TRBJ2-3, with TRBD1 identical over 8 bases. The CDR3 covers 16 residues. The V segment lost 5 bases and the J segment 3 bases; nucleotides outside the gene matches: 10. In DNA, the CDR3 is TGTGCCAGCAGTCCCCGGACAGGGAAAAGGACAGATACGCAGTATTTT. The encoded protein is CASSPRTGKRTDTQYF.

The chain uses TRBV12-3 or TRBV12-4 and TRBJ2-3; maybe TRBD2 (6 bases). The germline V and J ends were trimmed by 1 base and 1 base, with 12 bases remaining between them. This CDR3 is built from 16 residues. The CDR3 DNA sequence: TGTGCCAGCAGTTTAGAGGCACTAGCCGGCACAGATACGCAGTATTTT. It is translated as CASSLEALAGTDTQYF.

This clonotype occurred a few times. The chain links TRBV29-1 to TRBJ2-3, with 10 nucleotides matching TRBD1. The CDR3 is 14 amino acids. Germline CDR1 reads SQVTM; CDR2 reads ANQGSEA. J gave up 4 bases and V 7 bases, and 8 bases lay outside the gene matches. CDR3 sequence: CSARTGGWSDTQYF. In DNA form, the CDR3 reads TGCAGCGCAAGGACAGGGGGGTGGTCAGATACGCAGTATTTT.

The V and J genes are TRBV12-3 or TRBV12-4 and TRBJ2-2; 9 nucleotides line up with TRBD2. This CDR3 has 16 amino acids. V lost 6 bases, J lost 7 bases, and 12 bases stayed unmatched. The CDR3 loop is CASRRASGVTVGELFF. CDR3 coding DNA: TGTGCCAGCAGAAGGGCTAGCGGGGTGACGGTCGGGGAGCTGTTTTTT.

This clonotype was seen only a few times. The chain recombines TRBV6-5 with TRBJ1-2, with no clear D. Germline CDR1 and CDR2: MNHEY and SVGAGI. The CDR3 runs to 12 residues. V lost 2 bases and J 10 bases, leaving 11 bases between the germline ends. Here the CDR3 DNA reads TGTGCCAGCAGTTACAACGAGAAAGACTACACCTTC. Encoded protein: CASSYNEKDYTF.

This clonotype was seen a handful of times. The chain joins TRBV6-1 to TRBJ2-5; D is unclear. V dropped 10 bases and J dropped 2 bases, with 8 bases sitting between them. Germline-derived CDR1 and CDR2 are MNHNS and SASEGT. The CDR3 length is 11 residues. As DNA, the CDR3 is TGTGCCACCCTGTCTCAAGAGACCCAGTACTTC. The encoded protein is CATLSQETQYF.